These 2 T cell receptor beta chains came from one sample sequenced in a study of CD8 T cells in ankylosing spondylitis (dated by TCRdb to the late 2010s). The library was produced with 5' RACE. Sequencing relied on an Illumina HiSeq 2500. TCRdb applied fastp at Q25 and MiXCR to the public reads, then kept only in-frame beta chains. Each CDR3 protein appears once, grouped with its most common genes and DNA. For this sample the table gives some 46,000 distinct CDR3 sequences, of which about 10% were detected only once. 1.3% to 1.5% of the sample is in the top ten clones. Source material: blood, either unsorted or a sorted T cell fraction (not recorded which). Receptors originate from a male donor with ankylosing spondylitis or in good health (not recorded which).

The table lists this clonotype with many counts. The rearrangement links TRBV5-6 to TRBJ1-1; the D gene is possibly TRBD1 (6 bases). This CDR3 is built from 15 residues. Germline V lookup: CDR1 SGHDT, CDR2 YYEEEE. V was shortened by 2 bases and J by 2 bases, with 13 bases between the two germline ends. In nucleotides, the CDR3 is TGTGCCAGCAGCTTCTCGGGGGGGCTCAACACTGAAGCTTTCTTT. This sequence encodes CASSFSGGLNTEAFF. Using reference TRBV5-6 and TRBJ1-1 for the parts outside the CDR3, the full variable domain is DAGVTQSPTHLIKTRGQQVTLRCSPKSGHDTVSWYQQALGQGPQFIFQYYEEEERQRGNFPDRFSGHQFPNYSSELNVNALLLGDSALYLCASSFSGGLNTEAFFGQGTRLTVV.

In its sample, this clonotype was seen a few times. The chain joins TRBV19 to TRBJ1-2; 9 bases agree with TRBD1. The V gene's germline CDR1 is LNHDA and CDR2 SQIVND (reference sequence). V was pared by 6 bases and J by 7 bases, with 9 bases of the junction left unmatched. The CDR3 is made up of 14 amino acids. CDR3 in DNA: TGTGCCAGTAGCGCCGGGACAGGGATCAGTGGCTACACCTTC. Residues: CASSAGTGISGYTF.